Given below is one T cell receptor (beta chain) in context. Its antigen specificity is not known. The sample holds no much larger clone one base away, and base qualities are not on file. Focal radiation therapy combined with CTLA-4 blockade (ipilimumab) was tested in patients with chemo-refractory metastatic non-small-cell lung cancer. The data are from a study of radiotherapy plus CTLA-4 blockade in lung cancer (dated by TCRdb to 2017 to 2018). Describing the broader study: Objective responses were observed in around 20% of enrolled patients, and disease control was achieved in less than 40%. Points the paper makes about the study in general: After treatment with radiotherapy and ipilimumab, TCR clones that originated in tumors expanded in peripheral blood. Increased serum interferon-beta after radiation, together with early dynamic changes in blood T cell clones, were reported to be the strongest predictors of response.

Reading from cysteine to phenylalanine, the CDR3 counts 17 amino acids. Left in the record is the CDR3 DNA by itself, 51 bases read in frame from the first base. The germline V gene encodes CDR1 MDHEN and CDR2 SYDVKM. V trim: 8 bases; J trim: 6 bases; unmatched bases: 17. The method was the immunoSEQ multiplex PCR assay. Sourced from immuneACCESS, this table was stored by TCRdb with only in-frame sequences that have V and J called. A share of the clones is absent; for the studies checked, an unresolved V gene accounts for under half, and the remainder has no known explanation. This sample is represented by around 85,000 clones; around 85% of them were singletons. The top ten clones comprise approximately 1.9% of the sample.

The TCR was taken from a human donor with non-small cell lung cancer who had a partial response to radiotherapy plus ipilimumab. In this chain, TRBV28 is recombined with TRBJ2-3, with TRBD2 identical over 10 junction bases. The source material was peripheral blood, sampled from a patient treated with radiotherapy plus ipilimumab. Here is the DNA: TGTGCCAGCCAAGGCACCGGGCTAGCGGGAGATTCTGATACGCAGTATTTT. The encoded protein is CASQGTGLAGDSDTQYF.